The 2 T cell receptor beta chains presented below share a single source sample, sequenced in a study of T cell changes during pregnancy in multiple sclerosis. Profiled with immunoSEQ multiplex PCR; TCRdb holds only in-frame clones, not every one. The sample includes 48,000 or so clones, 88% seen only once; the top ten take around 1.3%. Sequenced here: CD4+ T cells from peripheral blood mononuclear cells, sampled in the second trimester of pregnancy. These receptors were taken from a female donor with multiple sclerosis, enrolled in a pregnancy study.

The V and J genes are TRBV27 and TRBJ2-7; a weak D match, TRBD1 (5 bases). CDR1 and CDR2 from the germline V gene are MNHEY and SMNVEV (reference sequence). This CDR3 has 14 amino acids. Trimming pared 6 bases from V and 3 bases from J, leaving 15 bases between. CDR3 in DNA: TGTGCCAGCAGGGGGATTGGTACAGGCTACGAGCAGTACTTC. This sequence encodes CASRGIGTGYEQYF.

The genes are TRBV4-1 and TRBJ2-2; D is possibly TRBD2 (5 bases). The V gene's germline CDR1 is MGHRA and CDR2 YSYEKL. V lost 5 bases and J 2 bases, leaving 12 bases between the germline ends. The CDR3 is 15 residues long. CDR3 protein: CASSWRRDNTGELFF. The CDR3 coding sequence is TGCGCCAGCAGCTGGAGGAGAGATAACACCGGGGAGCTGTTTTTT.